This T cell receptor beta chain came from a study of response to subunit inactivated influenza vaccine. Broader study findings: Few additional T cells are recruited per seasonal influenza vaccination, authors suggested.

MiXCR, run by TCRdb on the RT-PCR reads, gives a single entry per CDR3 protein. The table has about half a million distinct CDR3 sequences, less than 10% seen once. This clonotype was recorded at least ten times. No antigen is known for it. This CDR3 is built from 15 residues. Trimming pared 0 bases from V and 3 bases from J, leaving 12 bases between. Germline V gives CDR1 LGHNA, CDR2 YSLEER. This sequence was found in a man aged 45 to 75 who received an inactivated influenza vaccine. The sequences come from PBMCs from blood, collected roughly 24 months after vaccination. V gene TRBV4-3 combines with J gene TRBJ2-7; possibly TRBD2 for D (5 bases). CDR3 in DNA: TGCGCCAGCAGCCAAGATTCGAGCGGAGGCTACGAGCAGTACTTC. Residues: CASSQDSSGGYEQYF.